The clone carrying this T cell receptor (beta chain) was counted once. Its antigen is unknown. The data belong to a study of CD8+ T cells in alopecia areata. Study-level background: Treated patients swallowed 5 to 10 mg of oral tofacitinib twice daily. Patients given treatment had severity scored by the percentage of scalp area affected.

Study-wide results and limits: Tofacitinib produced a significant decrease in scalp clonality and in expanded CD8+ clones among the top 100.

Following extraction, RNA underwent reverse transcription to cDNA, which served as the sequencing template. Assay: immunoSEQ multiplex PCR; the TCRdb copy retains only in-frame clones and omits some. Of about 270,000 clones detected, 45% to 70% appear once; the ten largest clones hold about 0.88%. The CDR3 runs to 14 residues. The germline CDR1 and CDR2 sequences are SGHRS and YFSETQ. The V segment lost 4 bases and the J segment 2 bases; nucleotides outside the gene matches: 5. The treatment is: oral pan-JAK inhibitor, 5-10 mg twice daily. Lesional scalp tissue (obtained by punch biopsy) and peripheral blood were collected from alopecia areata patients.

This rearrangement joins TRBV5-1 to TRBJ1-2; 7 nucleotides align to TRBD1. Sequenced material: CD4+ T cells sorted from blood, taken around week 53, from a patient treated with tofacitinib. The TCR comes from a human donor with alopecia areata. CDR3 nucleotides: TGCGCCAGCAGCCGTGACAGGGAGAACTATGGCTACACCTTC. Amino acids: CASSRDRENYGYTF.